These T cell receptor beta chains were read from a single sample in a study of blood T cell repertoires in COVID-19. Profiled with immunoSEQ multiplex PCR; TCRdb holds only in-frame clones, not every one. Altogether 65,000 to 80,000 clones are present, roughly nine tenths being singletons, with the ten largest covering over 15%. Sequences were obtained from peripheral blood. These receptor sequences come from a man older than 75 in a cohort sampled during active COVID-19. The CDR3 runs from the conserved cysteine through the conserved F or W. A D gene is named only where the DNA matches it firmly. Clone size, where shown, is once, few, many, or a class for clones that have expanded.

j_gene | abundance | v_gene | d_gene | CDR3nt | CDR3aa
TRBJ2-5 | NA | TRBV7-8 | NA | TGTGCCAGCAGCTTAGACGGGGGAAGCTTCCTGGACCAGTACTTC | CASSLDGGSFLDQYF
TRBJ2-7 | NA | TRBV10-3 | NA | TGTGCCATCAGTGAGTTTCTTTCCCAGGGGCCCTACGAGCAGTACTTC | CAISEFLSQGPYEQYF
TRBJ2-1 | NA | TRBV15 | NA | TGTGCCACCAGCAGAGGCTTACCCTTTCAAGGGGGGGGCAGGGATGAGCAGTTCTTC | CATSRGLPFQGGGRDEQFF
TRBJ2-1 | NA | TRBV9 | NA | TGTGCCAGCAGCGTACGTGGAGTCGATGAGCAGTTCTTC | CASSVRGVDEQFF
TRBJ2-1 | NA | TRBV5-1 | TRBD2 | TGCGCCAGCACCCCACAGGTAGGAGCGGGGAATGAGCAGTTCTTC | CASTPQVGAGNEQFF
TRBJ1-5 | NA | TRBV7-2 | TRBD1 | TGTGCCAGCAGCTTAGTTGCGACAGGGGGTATTATGCCCCAGCATTTT | CASSLVATGGIMPQHF
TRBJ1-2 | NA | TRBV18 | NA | TGTGCCAGCTCACCCCAACAGGGAGCTATGGCTAAGGCCTTC | CASSPQQGAMAKAF
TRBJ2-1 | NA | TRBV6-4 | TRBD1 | TGTGCCAGCAGCTCCGACAGGGGTTATGAGCAGTTCTTC | CASSSDRGYEQFF
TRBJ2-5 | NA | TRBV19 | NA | TGTGCCAGTAGCGAGGCCCAAGAGACCCAGTACTTC | CASSEAQETQYF
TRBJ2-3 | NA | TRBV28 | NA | TGTGCCAGCAACGGCGGGGGCACAGATACGCAGTATTTT | CASNGGGTDTQYF
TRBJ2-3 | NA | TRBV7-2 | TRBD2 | TGTGCCAGCAGCATTAGATCGGGGGGGAACACAGATACGCAGTATTTT | CASSIRSGGNTDTQYF
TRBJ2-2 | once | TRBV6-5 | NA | TGTGCCAGCAGTTACGGCCCTACCGGGGAGCTGTTTTTT | CASSYGPTGELFF
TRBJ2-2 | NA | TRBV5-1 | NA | TGCGCCAGCAGCTCGGGACAAAACACCGGGGAGCTGTTTTTT | CASSSGQNTGELFF
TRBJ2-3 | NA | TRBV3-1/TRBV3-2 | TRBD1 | TGTGCCAGCAGCCGAGGACAGGGGGCAGATACGCAGTATTTT | CASSRGQGADTQYF
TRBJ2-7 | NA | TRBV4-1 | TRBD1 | TGCGCCAGCAGCCAGGCCGGGACAGCATCCTACGAGCAGTACTTC | CASSQAGTASYEQYF
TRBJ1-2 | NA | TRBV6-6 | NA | TGTGCCAGCAGTTACGCCTCAGGACAGAACTATGGCTACACCTTC | CASSYASGQNYGYTF
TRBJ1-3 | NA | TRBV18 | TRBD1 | TGTGCCAGCTCGCCCGGGACAGGGGAAGAAGGAAACACCATATATTTT | CASSPGTGEEGNTIYF
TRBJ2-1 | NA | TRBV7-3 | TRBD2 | TGTGCCAGCAGCCAGGGACTAGCGGGGGTCAATGAGCAGTTCTTC | CASSQGLAGVNEQFF
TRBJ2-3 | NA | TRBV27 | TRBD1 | TGTGCCAGCAGTCAGGGACAGGGGAGGGATACGCAGTATTTT | CASSQGQGRDTQYF
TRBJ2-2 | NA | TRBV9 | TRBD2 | TGTGCCAGCAGCGCGACTAGCCCCGGGGAGCTGTTTTTT | CASSATSPGELFF
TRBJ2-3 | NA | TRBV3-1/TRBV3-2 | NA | TGTGCCAGCAGCGGCCCCCTCACAGATACGCAGTATTTT | CASSGPLTDTQYF
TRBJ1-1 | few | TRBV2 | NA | TGTGCCAGCAGTGAAAGGGCACAGGCCACTGAAGCTTTCTTT | CASSERAQATEAFF
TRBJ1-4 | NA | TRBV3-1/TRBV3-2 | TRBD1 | TGTGCCAGCAGCCACGGGGACAGGGATGAAAAACTGTTTTTT | CASSHGDRDEKLFF
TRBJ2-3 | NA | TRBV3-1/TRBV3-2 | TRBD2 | TGTGCCAGCAGAAGGGGGACTAGCGGGGGGGCCACGCAGTATTTT | CASRRGTSGGATQYF
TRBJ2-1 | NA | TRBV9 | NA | TGTGCCAGCAGCGTAGCAGGGTACAATGAGCAGTTCTTC | CASSVAGYNEQFF
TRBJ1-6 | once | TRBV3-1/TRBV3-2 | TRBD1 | TGTGCCAGCAGCCAAATGACAGGGGATTCACCCCTCCACTTT | CASSQMTGDSPLHF
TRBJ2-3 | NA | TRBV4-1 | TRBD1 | TGCGCCAGCAGCCGTTTGGGACAGGCGACAGATACGCAGTATTTT | CASSRLGQATDTQYF
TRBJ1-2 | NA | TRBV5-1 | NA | TGCGCCAGCAGCCCGGGCAGGGGTGATGGCTACACCTTC | CASSPGRGDGYTF
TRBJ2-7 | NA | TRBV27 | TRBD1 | TGTGCCAGCAGTCCGGGACAGGGGGCCAGGGGCTACGAGCAGTACTTC | CASSPGQGARGYEQYF
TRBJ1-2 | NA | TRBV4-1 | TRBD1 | TGCGCCAGCAGCCGCATCCAGGGGGTCATGTATGGCTACACCTTC | CASSRIQGVMYGYTF
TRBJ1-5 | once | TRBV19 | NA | TGTGCCAGTAGCCTAAAGGGGGTCCAAGTTGGGTTCAATCAGCCCCAGCATTTT | CASSLKGVQVGFNQPQHF
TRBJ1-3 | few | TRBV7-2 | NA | TGTGCCAGCAGCTTACCCCCAGAGGACACCATATATTTT | CASSLPPEDTIYF
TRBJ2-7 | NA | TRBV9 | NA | TGTGCCAGCAGCGCATACCAGGGCTACGAGCAGTACTTC | CASSAYQGYEQYF
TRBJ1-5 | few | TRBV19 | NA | TGTGCCAGTAGAATGGTTAGTAGCAATCAGCCCCAGCATTTT | CASRMVSSNQPQHF
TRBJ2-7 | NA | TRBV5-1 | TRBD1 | TGCGCCAGCAGCTTGGAGGACAGGGCTGGTGAGCAGTACTTC | CASSLEDRAGEQYF
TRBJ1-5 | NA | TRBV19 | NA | TGTGCCAGTAGTATGGGAGGAGGGTCGGGCAATCAGCCCCAGCATTTT | CASSMGGGSGNQPQHF
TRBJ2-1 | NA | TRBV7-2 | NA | TGTGCCAGCAGCGGGAGTAGGATCAACAATGAGCAGTTCTTC | CASSGSRINNEQFF
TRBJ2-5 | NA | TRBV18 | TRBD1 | TGTGCCAGCTCACCACGGCCCAGGGGGCAAGAGACCCAGTACTTC | CASSPRPRGQETQYF
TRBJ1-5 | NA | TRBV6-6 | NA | TGTGCCAGCAGTTACACTACAGGTCGCAATCAGCCCCAGCATTTT | CASSYTTGRNQPQHF
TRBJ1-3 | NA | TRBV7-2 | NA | TGTGCCAGCAGCCTCCAGACAGTGACTGGAAACACCATATATTTT | CASSLQTVTGNTIYF
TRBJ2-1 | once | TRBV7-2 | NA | TGTGCCAGCAGCTTAGGACTCCTGAATGAGCAGTTCTTC | CASSLGLLNEQFF
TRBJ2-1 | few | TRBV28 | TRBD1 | TGTGCCAGCAGTTTCGGACAGGGCCATGAGCAGTTCTTC | CASSFGQGHEQFF
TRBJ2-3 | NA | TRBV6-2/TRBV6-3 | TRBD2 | TGTGCCAGCAGTTACGAAGCGGGGGGGCCTGAGACAGATACGCAGTATTTT | CASSYEAGGPETDTQYF
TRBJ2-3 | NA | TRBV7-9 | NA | TGTGCCAGCAGCTTAGCGGGACTTCACACAGATACGCAGTATTTT | CASSLAGLHTDTQYF
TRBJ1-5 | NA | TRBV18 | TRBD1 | TGTGCCAGCTCACCGGCAGGGGGCCAGCCCCAGCATTTT | CASSPAGGQPQHF
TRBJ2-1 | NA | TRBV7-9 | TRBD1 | TGTGCCAGCAGTCCCCGACAGGGGGCTTACAATGAGCAGTTCTTC | CASSPRQGAYNEQFF
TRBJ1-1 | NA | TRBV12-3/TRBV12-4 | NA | TGTGCCATAGGACAGAACATCAACACTGAAGCTTTCTTT | CAIGQNINTEAFF
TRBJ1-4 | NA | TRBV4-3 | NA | TGCGCCAGCAGCCAAGCCCTACTCTGGGCCGAAAAACTGTTTTTT | CASSQALLWAEKLFF
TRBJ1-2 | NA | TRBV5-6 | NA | TGTGCCAGCAGCTTTCAGGGTGGGTCTAGTTATGGCTACACCTTC | CASSFQGGSSYGYTF
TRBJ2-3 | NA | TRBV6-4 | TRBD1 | TGTGCCAGCAGTGGACAGGGGGCAGATACGCAGTATTTT | CASSGQGADTQYF
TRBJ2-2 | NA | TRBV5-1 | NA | TGCGCCAGCAGCATTGGTACCGGGTCGAAGTCCGGGGAGCTGTTTTTT | CASSIGTGSKSGELFF
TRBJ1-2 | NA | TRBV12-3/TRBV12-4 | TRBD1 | TGTGCCAGCAGTGCCGGGACAGGGCGAGGCTACACCTTC | CASSAGTGRGYTF
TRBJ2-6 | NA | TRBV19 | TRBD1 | TGTGCCAGTAGTTCCAAATTTTCGGGACAGGGGACTGGGGCCAACGTCCTGACTTTC | CASSSKFSGQGTGANVLTF
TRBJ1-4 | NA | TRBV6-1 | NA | TGTGCCAGCAGTGATCCAGGGTTGGGTGAAAAACTGTTTTTT | CASSDPGLGEKLFF
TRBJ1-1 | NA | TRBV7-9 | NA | TGTGCCAGCAGCCAAAGTACTAGTTGGAACACTGAAGCTTTCTTT | CASSQSTSWNTEAFF
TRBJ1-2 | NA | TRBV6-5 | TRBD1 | TGTGCCAGCAGTTACTCTACAGGGGAAGTTGGCTACACCTTC | CASSYSTGEVGYTF
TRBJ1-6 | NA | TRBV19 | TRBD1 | TGTGCCAGTACGGACAGGGCGACAAATTCACCCCTCCACTTT | CASTDRATNSPLHF
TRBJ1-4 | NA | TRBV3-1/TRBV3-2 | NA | TGTGCCAGCAGCCTAAGACTAAATGAAAAACTGTTTTTT | CASSLRLNEKLFF
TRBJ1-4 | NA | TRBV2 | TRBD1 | TGTGCCAGCGGACAGGGGCGGGAAAAACTGTTTTTT | CASGQGREKLFF